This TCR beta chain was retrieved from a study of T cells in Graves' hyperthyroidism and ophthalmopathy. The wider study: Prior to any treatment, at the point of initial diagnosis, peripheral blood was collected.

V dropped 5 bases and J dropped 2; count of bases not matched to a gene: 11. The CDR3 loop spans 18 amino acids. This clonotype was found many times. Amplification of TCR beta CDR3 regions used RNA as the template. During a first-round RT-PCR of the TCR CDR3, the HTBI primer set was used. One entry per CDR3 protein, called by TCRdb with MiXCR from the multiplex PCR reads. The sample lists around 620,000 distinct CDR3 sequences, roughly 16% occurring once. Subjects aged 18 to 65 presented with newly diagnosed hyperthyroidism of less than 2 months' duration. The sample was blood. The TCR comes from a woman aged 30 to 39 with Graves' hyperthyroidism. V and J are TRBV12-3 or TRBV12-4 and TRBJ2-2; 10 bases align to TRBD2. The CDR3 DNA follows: TGTGCCAGCAGTCCTCGGAGGGAGCGGGAGGGAAACACCGGGGAGCTGTTTTTT. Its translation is CASSPRREREGNTGELFF.